This T cell receptor (beta chain) was identified in a study of cytomegalovirus exposure and HLA in healthy donors. It was with 60 Vbeta and 13 Jbeta primers that the PCR ran. The repertoire was sequenced with immunoSEQ multiplex PCR; TCRdb's copy has only in-frame clones and lacks some. The sample has about 91,000 clones, roughly two thirds seen once; the top ten hold roughly 2.5%. This clone was found a few times. V shed 2 bases and J shed 3 bases, with 8 bases lying between them. Germline loops: CDR1 MNHNS, CDR2 SASEGT. The CDR3 has 15 residues. This clonotype was sampled from a human donor in good health. Sequencing input: PBMCs. The V gene is TRBV6-1, the J gene TRBJ1-6, with D tentatively TRBD1 (6 bases). CDR3: CASSEQGNYNSPLHF. CDR3 nucleotides: TGTGCCAGCAGTGAACAGGGGAACTATAATTCACCCCTCCACTTT.